These T cell receptor beta chains were read from a single sample in a study of blood T cell repertoires in COVID-19. Libraries were prepared by immunoSEQ multiplex PCR; TCRdb keeps only in-frame clonotypes and omits some of them. The table has 140,000 to 150,000 clones, 80% to 90% seen once; the top ten hold 8.6%. Sequenced input: peripheral blood. The source of these receptors is a woman aged 45-65 years with active or convalescent COVID-19. The CDR3 runs from the conserved cysteine through the conserved F or W. The D gene is left open where the match is weak. Where a row states a size, it is once, few, many or the class of an expanded clone; other rows omit it.

D gene,clone size,J gene,V gene,CDR3 DNA,CDR3 protein
TRBD2,NA,TRBJ2-7,TRBV11-2,TGTGCCAGCAGCTTACCCGGGCTAGCGGGAGCCTACGAGCAGTACTTC,CASSLPGLAGAYEQYF
NA,NA,TRBJ2-7,TRBV27,TGTGCCAGCAGGGCAGGGGTCAGCGAGCAGTACTTC,CASRAGVSEQYF
NA,NA,TRBJ2-7,TRBV10-3,TGTGCCATCAGTGAGTCTGGGAGTGAGCAGTACTTC,CAISESGSEQYF
NA,few,TRBJ1-5,TRBV15,TGTGCCACCAGCAGAGAGGGGGGGGAGCCCCAGCATTTT,CATSREGGEPQHF
TRBD1,NA,TRBJ2-1,TRBV24-1,TGTGCCACCAGTGACCCTGACAGGGGGCCATACAATGAGCAGTTCTTC,CATSDPDRGPYNEQFF
TRBD2,NA,TRBJ2-7,TRBV5-4,TGTGCCAGCAGCCCCCTAGCGGGGTCGACCTACGAGCAGTACTTC,CASSPLAGSTYEQYF
NA,NA,TRBJ1-2,TRBV3-1/TRBV3-2,TGTGCCAGCAGCCAAGGTCAGGGGAGTGGCTACACCTTC,CASSQGQGSGYTF
TRBD1,NA,TRBJ1-2,TRBV7-2,TGTGCCAGCAGCTTAAGACAGGGGAACCTCTATGGCTACACCTTC,CASSLRQGNLYGYTF
TRBD2,many,TRBJ2-3,TRBV7-3,TGTGCCAGCAGTTTCTCACCGGGACTAGGGATAACAGATACGCAGTATTTT,CASSFSPGLGITDTQYF
NA,NA,TRBJ2-3,TRBV10-3,TGTGCCATCAGTGAGTCGACCCACAGGGGGGGTGATACGCAGTATTTT,CAISESTHRGGDTQYF
NA,NA,TRBJ1-2,TRBV6-5,TGTGCCAGCAGCCCACAGGGTTCGCGGGGCTACACCTTC,CASSPQGSRGYTF
TRBD2,once,TRBJ2-7,TRBV9,TGTGCCAGCAGCGCTGAGGGGTGGCGGGGGGACTACGAGCAGTACTTC,CASSAEGWRGDYEQYF
NA,NA,TRBJ1-6,TRBV7-9,TGTGCCAGCAGCTCAGGGCGAGATAGATCACCCCTCCACTTT,CASSSGRDRSPLHF
NA,NA,TRBJ1-2,TRBV18,TGTGCCAGCTCACCAAAGGGAGGAAACTATGGCTACACCTTC,CASSPKGGNYGYTF
NA,NA,TRBJ1-6,TRBV27,TGTGCCAGCATGAGGCAGGGCTCCTATAATTCACCCCTCCACTTT,CASMRQGSYNSPLHF
TRBD2,NA,TRBJ2-3,TRBV19,TGTGCCAGTAGTGCGCCTAGCGGAGGCACAGATACGCAGTATTTT,CASSAPSGGTDTQYF
NA,NA,TRBJ2-7,TRBV5-1,TGCGCCAGCAGCTTGGCCAGACAGGACCTCTACGAGCAGTACTTC,CASSLARQDLYEQYF
TRBD1,NA,TRBJ2-3,TRBV7-2,TGTGCCAGCAGCTCCCAGGACAGGGAAGCGGTTACGCAGTATTTT,CASSSQDREAVTQYF
TRBD2,NA,TRBJ2-1,TRBV15,TGTGCCACCAGCACCGGGGGGACTAGCGGGAGGAGGGGTGAGCAGTTCTTC,CATSTGGTSGRRGEQFF
TRBD2,NA,TRBJ2-1,TRBV19,TGTGCCAGTAGCCCGGGACTAGCGGTGGGGGGGCAGTTCTTC,CASSPGLAVGGQFF
NA,NA,TRBJ1-5,TRBV4-3,TGCGCCAGCAGCCAATGGAGTAATCAGCCCCAGCATTTT,CASSQWSNQPQHF
NA,NA,TRBJ1-1,TRBV6-1,TGTGCCAGCAGTGATCTGGGGGGGCCGGGCACTGAAGCTTTCTTT,CASSDLGGPGTEAFF
TRBD2,NA,TRBJ2-1,TRBV27,TGTGCCAGCAGTCCGAGACTAGCGGGCTTCACGGGGAATGAGCAGTTCTTC,CASSPRLAGFTGNEQFF
NA,NA,TRBJ2-1,TRBV6-5,TGTGCCAGCAGTTACTCATATAATGAGCAGTTCTTC,CASSYSYNEQFF
NA,NA,TRBJ1-4,TRBV3-1/TRBV3-2,TGTGCCAGCAGCCAAGGCGCAGCGAGCCTATCTAATGAAAAACTGTTTTTT,CASSQGAASLSNEKLFF
NA,NA,TRBJ1-1,TRBV5-6,TGTGCCAGCAGCCCCGTCGGAGGGAGTACTGAAGCTTTCTTT,CASSPVGGSTEAFF
NA,NA,TRBJ1-2,TRBV12-5,TGTGCTAGTGCTGGTGACAGTAACTATGGCTACACCTTC,CASAGDSNYGYTF
NA,NA,TRBJ1-5,TRBV21-1,TGTGCCAGCAGCAAGCCGGTTTACGGGAGAACTCAGCATTTT,CASSKPVYGRTQHF